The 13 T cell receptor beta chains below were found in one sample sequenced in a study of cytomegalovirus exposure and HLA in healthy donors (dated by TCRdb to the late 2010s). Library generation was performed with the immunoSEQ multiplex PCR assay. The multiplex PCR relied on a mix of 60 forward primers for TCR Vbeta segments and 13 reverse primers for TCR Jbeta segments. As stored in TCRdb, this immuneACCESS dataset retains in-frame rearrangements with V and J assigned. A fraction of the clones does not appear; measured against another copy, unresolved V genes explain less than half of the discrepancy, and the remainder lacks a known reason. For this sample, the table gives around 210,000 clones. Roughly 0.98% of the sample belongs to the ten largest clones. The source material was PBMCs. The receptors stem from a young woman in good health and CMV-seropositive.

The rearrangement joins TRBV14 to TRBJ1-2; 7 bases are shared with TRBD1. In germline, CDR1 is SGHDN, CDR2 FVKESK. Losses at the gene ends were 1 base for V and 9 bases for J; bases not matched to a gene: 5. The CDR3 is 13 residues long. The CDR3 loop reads CASSQGQGVRYTF. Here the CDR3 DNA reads TGTGCCAGCAGCCAAGGACAGGGTGTGCGCTACACCTTC.

The CDR3 DNA reads TGTGCCAGCAGTTACAACAGGGTGGGCGAGCAGTACTTC. It encodes CASSYNRVGEQYF. The chain combines TRBV6-5 with TRBJ2-7, with D possibly being TRBD1 (6 bases). Trimming removed 2 bases from V and 6 bases from J, with 11 bases in between. The CDR3 extends over 13 amino acids. Germline loops: CDR1 MNHEY, CDR2 SVGAGI.

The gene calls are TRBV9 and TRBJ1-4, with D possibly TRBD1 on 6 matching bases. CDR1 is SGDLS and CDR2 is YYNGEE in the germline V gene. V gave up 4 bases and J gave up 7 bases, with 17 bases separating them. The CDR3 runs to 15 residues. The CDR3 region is CASSKGGSQGEKLFF. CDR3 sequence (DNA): TGTGCCAGCAGCAAAGGGGGTTCACAGGGTGAAAAACTGTTTTTT.

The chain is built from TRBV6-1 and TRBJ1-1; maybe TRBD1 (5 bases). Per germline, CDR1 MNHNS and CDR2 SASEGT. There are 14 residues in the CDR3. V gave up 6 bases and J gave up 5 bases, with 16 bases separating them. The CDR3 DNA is TGTGCCAGCAGCGAGGACACCAGAGGAACTGAAGCTTTCTTT. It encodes CASSEDTRGTEAFF.

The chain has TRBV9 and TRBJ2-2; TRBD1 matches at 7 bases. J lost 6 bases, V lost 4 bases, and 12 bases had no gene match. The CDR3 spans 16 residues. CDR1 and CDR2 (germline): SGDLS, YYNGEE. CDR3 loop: CASSKKGQLEAGELFF. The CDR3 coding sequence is TGTGCCAGCAGCAAGAAGGGACAGCTCGAGGCCGGGGAGCTGTTTTTT.

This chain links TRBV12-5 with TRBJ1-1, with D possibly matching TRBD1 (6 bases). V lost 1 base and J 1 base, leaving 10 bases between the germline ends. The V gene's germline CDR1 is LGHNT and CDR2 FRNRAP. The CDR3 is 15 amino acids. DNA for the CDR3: TGTGCTAGTGGTTTGGGGACAGCACCGAACACTGAAGCTTTCTTT. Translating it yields CASGLGTAPNTEAFF.

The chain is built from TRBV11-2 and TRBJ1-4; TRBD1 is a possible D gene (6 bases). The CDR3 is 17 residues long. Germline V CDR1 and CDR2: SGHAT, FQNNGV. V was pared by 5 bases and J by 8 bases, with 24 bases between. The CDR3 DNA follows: TGTGCCAGCAGCCTTATGAAGGGCACAGGGCGAGGAGAAAAACTGTTTTTT. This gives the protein CASSLMKGTGRGEKLFF.

CDR3 residues: CASSAGQRGNYGYTF. The CDR3 nucleotides read TGTGCCAGCAGCGCCGGACAGCGAGGCAACTATGGCTACACCTTC. V is TRBV5-8 and J is TRBJ1-2; maybe TRBD1 (6 bases). CDR1 is SGHTS, CDR2 YDEGEE, per germline. The CDR3 contains 15 residues. V lost 4 bases and J lost 2, with 15 bases in between.

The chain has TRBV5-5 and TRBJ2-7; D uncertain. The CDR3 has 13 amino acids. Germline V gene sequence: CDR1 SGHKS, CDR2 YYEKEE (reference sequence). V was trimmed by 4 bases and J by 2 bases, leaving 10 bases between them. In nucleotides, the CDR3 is TGTGCCAGCAGCCTACCGGGTGCCTACGAGCAGTACTTC. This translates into CASSLPGAYEQYF.

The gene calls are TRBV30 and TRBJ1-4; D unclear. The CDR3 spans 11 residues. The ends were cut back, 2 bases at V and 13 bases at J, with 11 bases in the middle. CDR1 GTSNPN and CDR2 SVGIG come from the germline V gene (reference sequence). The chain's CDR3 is CAWSRGKRLFF. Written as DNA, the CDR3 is TGTGCCTGGAGTAGAGGGAAGAGACTGTTTTTT.

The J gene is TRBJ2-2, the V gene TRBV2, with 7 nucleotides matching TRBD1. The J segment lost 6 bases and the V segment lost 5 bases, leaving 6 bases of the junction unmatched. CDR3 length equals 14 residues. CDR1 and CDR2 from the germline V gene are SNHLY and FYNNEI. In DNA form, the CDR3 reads TGTGCCAGCAGTAATGAGGGGGCCGCCGGGGAGCTGTTTTTT. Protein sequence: CASSNEGAAGELFF.

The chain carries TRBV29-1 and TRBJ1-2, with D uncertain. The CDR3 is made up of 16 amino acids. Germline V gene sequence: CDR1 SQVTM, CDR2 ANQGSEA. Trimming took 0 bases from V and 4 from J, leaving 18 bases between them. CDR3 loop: CSVEEGNLPRGYGYTF. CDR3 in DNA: TGCAGCGTTGAAGAGGGGAACCTCCCGCGGGGCTATGGCTACACCTTC.

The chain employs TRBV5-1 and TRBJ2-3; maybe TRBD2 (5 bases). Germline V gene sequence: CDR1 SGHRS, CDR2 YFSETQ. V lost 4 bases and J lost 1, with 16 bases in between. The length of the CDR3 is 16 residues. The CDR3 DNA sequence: TGCGCCAGCAGCCAGAGGGCAGGATTCCGCACAGATACGCAGTATTTT. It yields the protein CASSQRAGFRTDTQYF.